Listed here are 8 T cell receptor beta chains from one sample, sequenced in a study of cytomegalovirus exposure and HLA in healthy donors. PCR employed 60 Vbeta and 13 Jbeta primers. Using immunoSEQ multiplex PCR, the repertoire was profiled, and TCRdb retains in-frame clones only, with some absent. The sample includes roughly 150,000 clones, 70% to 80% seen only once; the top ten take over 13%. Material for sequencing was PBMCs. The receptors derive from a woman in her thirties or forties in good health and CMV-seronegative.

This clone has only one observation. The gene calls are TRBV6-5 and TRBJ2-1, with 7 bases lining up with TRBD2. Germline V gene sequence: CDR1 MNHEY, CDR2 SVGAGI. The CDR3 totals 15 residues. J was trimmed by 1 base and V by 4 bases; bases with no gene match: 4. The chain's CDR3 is CASSFGGISYNEQFF. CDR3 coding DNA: TGTGCCAGCAGTTTCGGGGGGATATCCTACAATGAGCAGTTCTTC.

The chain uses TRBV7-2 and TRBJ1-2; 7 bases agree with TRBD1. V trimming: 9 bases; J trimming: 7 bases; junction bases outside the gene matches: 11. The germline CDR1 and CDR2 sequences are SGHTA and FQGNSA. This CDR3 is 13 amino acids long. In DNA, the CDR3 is TGTGCCAGTGGCTTCACAGGGGACTCTGGCTACACCTTC. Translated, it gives CASGFTGDSGYTF.

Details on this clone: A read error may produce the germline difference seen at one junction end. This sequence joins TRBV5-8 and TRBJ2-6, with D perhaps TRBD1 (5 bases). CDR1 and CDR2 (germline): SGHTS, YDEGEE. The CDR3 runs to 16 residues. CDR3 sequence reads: CASSAKRNSGANGLTF. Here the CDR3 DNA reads TGTGCCAGCAGCGCGAAGAGAAACTCTGGGGCCAACGGCCTGACTTTC.

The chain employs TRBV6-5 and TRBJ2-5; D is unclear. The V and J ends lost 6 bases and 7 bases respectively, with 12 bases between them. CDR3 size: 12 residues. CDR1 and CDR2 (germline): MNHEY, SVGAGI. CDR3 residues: CASSHPRGTQYF. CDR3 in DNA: TGTGCCAGCAGCCACCCCCGAGGGACCCAGTACTTC.

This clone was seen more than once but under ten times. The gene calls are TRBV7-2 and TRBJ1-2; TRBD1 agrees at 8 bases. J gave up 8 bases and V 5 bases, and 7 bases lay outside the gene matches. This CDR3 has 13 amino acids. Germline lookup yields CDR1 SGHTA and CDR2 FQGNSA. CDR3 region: CASSPTGEGGYTF. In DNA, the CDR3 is TGTGCCAGCAGCCCGACAGGGGAGGGCGGCTACACCTTC.

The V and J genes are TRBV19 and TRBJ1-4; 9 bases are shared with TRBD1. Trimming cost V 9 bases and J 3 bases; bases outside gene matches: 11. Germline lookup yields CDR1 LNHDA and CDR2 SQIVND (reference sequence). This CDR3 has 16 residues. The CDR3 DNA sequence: TGTGCCAGCCGGGACAGGGAAAAAGTCGCTAATGAAAAACTGTTTTTT. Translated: CASRDREKVANEKLFF.

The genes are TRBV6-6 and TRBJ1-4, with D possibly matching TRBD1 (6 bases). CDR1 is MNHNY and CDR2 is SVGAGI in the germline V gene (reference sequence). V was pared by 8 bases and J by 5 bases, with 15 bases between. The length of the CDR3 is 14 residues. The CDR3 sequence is CASQTGGLNEKLFF. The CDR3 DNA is TGTGCCAGCCAGACAGGAGGATTGAATGAAAAACTGTTTTTT.

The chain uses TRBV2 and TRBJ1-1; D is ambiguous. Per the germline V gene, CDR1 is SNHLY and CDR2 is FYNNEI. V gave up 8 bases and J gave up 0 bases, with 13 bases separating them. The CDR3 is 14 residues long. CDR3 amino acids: CASRERVMNTEAFF. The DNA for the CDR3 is TGTGCCAGCCGGGAGCGAGTCATGAACACTGAAGCTTTCTTT.